The present entry profiles one T cell receptor (beta chain) with its context. Its target is unknown. The CDR3 is 16 residues long. V lost 1 base, J lost 7 bases, and 17 bases lay in between. Per the germline V gene, CDR1 is SGHAT and CDR2 is FQNNGV. Vbeta (60) and Jbeta (13) primers were used in the PCR. Produced via immunoSEQ multiplex PCR; TCRdb's table is partial and in-frame only. The sample has hundreds of thousands of clones, under 80% seen once; the top ten hold over 2%. The data are from a study of cytomegalovirus exposure and HLA in healthy donors. Study-level background: The roughly 120 million unique TCR beta sequences, from some 170 million T cells, were found by an earlier analysis. Study findings and constraints: As a later analysis revealed, most CMV-associated TCR beta chains appeared HLA-restricted. 87-base-pair reads could not separate some V segments, including TRBV6-2 and TRBV6-3. A later analysis revealed that TCR association rates differed between HLA loci, peaking at DRB1 and bottoming out at HLA-C.

The V call is TRBV11-2, the J call TRBJ2-1, with D unresolved. This sequence was found in a female donor in good health and CMV-seronegative. The sequencing sample was made of PBMCs. CDR3 in DNA: TGTGCCAGCAGCTTAGTTGCGAGCACGGTGACTAATGAGCAGTTCTTC. It specifies CASSLVASTVTNEQFF. The variable domain in full, with the rest retrieved from reference TRBV11-2 and TRBJ2-1, is EAGVAQSPRYKIIEKRQSVAFWCNPISGHATLYWYQQILGQGPKLLIQFQNNGVVDDSQLPKDRFSAERLKGVDSTLKIQPAKLEDSAVYLCASSLVASTVTNEQFFGPGTRLTVL.